This TCR beta chain originates from a study of beta chain features in type 1 diabetes. In the study overall: In all, roughly 98,000,000 sorted cells from all samples were analyzed. Findings and limits, study-wide: Among all four CD4+ subsets, Type 1 diabetes patients had TCRB CDR3s that were moderately but significantly shorter. Individuals with type 1 diabetes displayed fewer insertions and more deletions at VDJ junctions.

Note on this clone: Its target is unknown.

In total, each donor contributed a single heparinised blood draw that averaged around 0.12 L. CDR1 and CDR2 (germline): SGHTA, FQGNSA. The V and J ends lost 4 bases and 2 bases respectively, with 15 bases between them. The length of the CDR3 is 15 residues. Reverse transcribing all isolated RNA meant expressed TCRB transcripts were sequenced. Sequenced by immunoSEQ multiplex PCR; TCRdb stores in-frame clones only, minus some. The table has about 160,000 clones, around 8.4% seen once. The gene calls are TRBV7-2 and TRBJ2-7, with a possible D match to TRBD1 (5 bases). The sample was central memory CD4+ T cells from blood. The receptor comes from a woman aged 18-35 years with type 1 diabetes. The CDR3 sequence is CASSSTGQVTYEQYF. The CDR3 DNA follows: TGTGCCAGCAGCTCCACCGGACAAGTAACCTACGAGCAGTACTTC.